The clone carrying this TCR beta chain was found a few times. As yet, its antigen is unknown. The CDR3 is 15 residues long. V was cut by 3 bases and J by 1 base, with 12 bases left in between. Germline CDR1 reads SGHTA; CDR2 reads FQGTGA. One entry per CDR3 protein results from TCRdb running MiXCR on the 5' RACE reads. The sample has 200,000 to 250,000 distinct CDR3 sequences; around 6.9% are singletons. The data derive from a study of identical twins. Overall study findings and caveats: Fewer insertions marked abundant cord blood beta clonotypes; young adult naive trended weakly, memory not at all. Twin pairs' shared out-of-frame alpha sequences were enriched in low generation probability. The study drew conclusions from cross-sectional statistical analysis, not from following the same donors.

These records were also assigned to another study, of yellow fever vaccine responses in identical twins. As that report states: Twins showed a vaccine T cell response that reportedly seemed partly convergent, partly personalized.

The genes are TRBV7-3 and TRBJ1-1, with a possible D match to TRBD1 (6 bases). Sequencing was carried out using memory (CD45RO+) T cells sorted from blood. This TCR was recovered from a woman aged 18-29 years in good health. CDR3 sequence (DNA): TGTGCCAGCAGCTTGGGGGGGCTCGGGAACACTGAAGCTTTCTTT. This sequence encodes CASSLGGLGNTEAFF.